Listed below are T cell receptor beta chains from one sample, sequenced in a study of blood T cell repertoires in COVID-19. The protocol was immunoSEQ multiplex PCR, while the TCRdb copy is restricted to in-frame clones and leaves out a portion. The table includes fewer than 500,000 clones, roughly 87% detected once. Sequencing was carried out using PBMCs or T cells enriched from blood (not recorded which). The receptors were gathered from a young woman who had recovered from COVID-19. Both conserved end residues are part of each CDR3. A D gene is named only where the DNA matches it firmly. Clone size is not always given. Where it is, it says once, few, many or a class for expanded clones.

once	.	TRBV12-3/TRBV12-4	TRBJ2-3	TGTGCCAGCAGTCCAGGAGATACGCAGTATTTT	CASSPGDTQYF
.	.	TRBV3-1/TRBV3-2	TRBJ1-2	TGTGCCAGCAGCCCCCAAGCGGGGAATAACTATGGCTACACCTTC	CASSPQAGNNYGYTF
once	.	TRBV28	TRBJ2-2	TGTGCCAGCAGTTTAGTCGCAGGGTCGGGCGGGGAGCTGTTTTTT	CASSLVAGSGGELFF
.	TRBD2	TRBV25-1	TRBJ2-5	TGTGCCAGCAGTGTGGCAGCGGGGGGGAGGGAGACCCAGTACTTC	CASSVAAGGRETQYF
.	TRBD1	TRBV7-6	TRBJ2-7	TGTGCCAGCAGCTTAGGACAGGGCACCGAGCAGTACTTC	CASSLGQGTEQYF
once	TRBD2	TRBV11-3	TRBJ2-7	TGTGCCAGCACCCCGACCGGGACTAGCGGGGTCCACGAGCAGTACTTC	CASTPTGTSGVHEQYF
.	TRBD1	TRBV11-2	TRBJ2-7	TGTGCCAGCAGCCCTCAAGGGACAGGGGTTTACGAGCAGTACTTC	CASSPQGTGVYEQYF
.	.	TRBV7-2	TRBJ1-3	TGTGCCAGCAGCTTACGGGAGGGGGCTGGAAACACCATATATTTT	CASSLREGAGNTIYF
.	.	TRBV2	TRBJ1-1	TGTGCTAGCAGTGAACGCCAGTCGAACACTGAAGCTTTCTTT	CASSERQSNTEAFF
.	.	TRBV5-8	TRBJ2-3	TGTGCCAGCCCACTTGGTAATACGCAGTATTTT	CASPLGNTQYF
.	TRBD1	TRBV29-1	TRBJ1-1	TGCAGCGTGGGGCCGGGACAGATCACTGAAGCTTTCTTT	CSVGPGQITEAFF
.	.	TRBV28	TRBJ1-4	TGTGCCAGCAGTTTATGGGGCCCGGACAGCCTAAATGAAAAACTGTTTTTT	CASSLWGPDSLNEKLFF